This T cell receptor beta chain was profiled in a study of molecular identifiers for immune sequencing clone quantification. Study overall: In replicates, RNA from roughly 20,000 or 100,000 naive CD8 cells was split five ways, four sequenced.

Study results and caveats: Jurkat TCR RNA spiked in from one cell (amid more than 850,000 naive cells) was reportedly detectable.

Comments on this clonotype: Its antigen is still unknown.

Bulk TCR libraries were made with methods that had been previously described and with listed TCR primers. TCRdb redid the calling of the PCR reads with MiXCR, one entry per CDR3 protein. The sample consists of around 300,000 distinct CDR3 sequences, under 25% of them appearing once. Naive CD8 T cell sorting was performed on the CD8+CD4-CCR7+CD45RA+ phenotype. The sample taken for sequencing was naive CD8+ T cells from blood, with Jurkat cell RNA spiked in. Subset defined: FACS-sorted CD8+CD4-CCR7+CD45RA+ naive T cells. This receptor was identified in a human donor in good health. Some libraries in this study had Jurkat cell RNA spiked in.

The DNA of the CDR3 is TGTGCCGAGGGCGACGCGAACACCGGGGAGCTGTTTTTT. This translates into CAEGDANTGELFF. J is TRBJ2-2 and V is TRBV6-6, with a weak D call TRBD2 (5 bases). V lost 11 bases to trimming and J lost 0 bases, with 10 bases between them. This CDR3 has 13 residues. Germline V CDR1 and CDR2: MNHNY, SVGAGI (reference sequence).